The present T cell receptor (beta chain) was sequenced within a study of tumor-infiltrating lymphocytes in localized non-small cell lung cancer. General study points: Immunotypes IM1 and IM2 had similar TCR-derived T-cell fractions.

The assay was immunoSEQ multiplex PCR, and TCRdb's table has in-frame clones only and misses some. The sample includes about 16,000 clones, roughly 70% seen only once; the top ten take about 9.8%. As for this clone: Antigen unknown.

Looked up from germline, CDR1 is SGHDN and CDR2 is FVKESK. The germline V and J ends were trimmed by 3 bases and 3 bases, with 14 bases remaining between them. This CDR3 is built from 16 residues. The source is a human donor with non-small cell lung cancer. V is TRBV14 and J is TRBJ2-2; no clear D gene. Sample: lung tumor tissue. The chain's CDR3 is CASSQGGAAYTGELFF. The CDR3 coding sequence is TGTGCCAGCAGCCAGGGCGGCGCGGCCTACACCGGGGAGCTGTTTTTT.